This TCR beta chain is from a study of blood T cell repertoires in COVID-19. Whole-study context: The United States, Italy and Spain provided the acute and convalescent COVID-19 samples. PBMCs, B-cell-depleted T cells, or T cells were the source of the cDNA or gDNA that made up the material.

This clone appeared once. The CDR3 contains 13 residues. The germline V gene encodes CDR1 LNHDA and CDR2 SQIVND (reference sequence). Trimming at V came to 5 bases and at J to 3 bases, leaving 4 bases not matched to a gene. As handled by the study authors: Amplification from reference gene primers served as the basis for estimated nucleated cell counts. Only in-frame clones appear in the TCRdb table, and some are missing; sequencing was by immunoSEQ multiplex PCR. The V and J calls and clone size were taken over from that table, and D and trimming were inferred from the DNA. The profile covers more than 95,000 clones, with 91% appearing a single time and under 6.5% taken by the ten largest.

The clonotype originates from a human donor in a cohort sampled during active COVID-19. The gene calls are TRBV19 and TRBJ2-7; 7 nucleotides align to TRBD1. The material sequenced was peripheral blood. CDR3: CASSVGTVYEQYF. In DNA form, the CDR3 reads TGTGCCAGTAGTGTTGGGACAGTCTACGAGCAGTACTTC. Looking up the rest from reference TRBV19 and TRBJ2-7 gives the full variable domain: DGGITQSPKYLFRKEGQNVTLSCEQNLNHDAMYWYRQDPGQGLRLIYYSQIVNDFQKGDIAEGYSVSREKKESFPLTVTSAQKNPTAFYLCASSVGTVYEQYFGPGTRLTVT.